This TCR beta chain was sequenced during a study of T cell repertoires and Cas9 in healthy adults (dated 2018 in TCRdb). Concerning the study at large: SpCas9-reactive T cells were characterized for multi-effector potency, cytotoxicity and lineage determination within the CD4 and CD8 compartments. The study looked at preexisting T cell immunity to the Streptococcus pyogenes Cas9 nuclease (SpCas9), which is used in CRISPR gene editing. Overall study results and their limits: In vitro, the proliferation and function of SpCas9-reactive effector T cells were reported to be mitigated by SpCas9-reactive regulatory T cells.

The CDR3, from cysteine to phenylalanine, totals 14 residues. The entry retains the CDR3 DNA only, 42 bases that are in frame from base 1. Per the germline V gene (reference sequence), MNHEY is the CDR1 and SMNVEV is the CDR2. V and J are truncated by 3 bases and 4 bases respectively, leaving an intervening sequence of 11 bases. Healthy humans served as the donors. Library preparation used the immunoSEQ multiplex PCR assay. TCRdb provides this immuneACCESS table in a form limited to in-frame rearrangements. Some clones are lacking; in checked studies, under half of them reflect an unresolved V gene, and why the rest are absent is not known. Recorded for this sample are tens of thousands of clones; around 92% of them occurred a single time. Of the sample, 0.84% is held by the ten largest clones. Remarks on this clone: What this receptor recognizes is not known. Per-base quality was not reported, and no clone a single base away is much larger than it.

The source material was CD4+ effector T cells (CD127+, CD25-, CD137-, CD154-) from PBMCs; culture status not recorded. The chain was built from TRBV27 and TRBJ2-3; no confident D gene assignment can be made. The clonotype comes from a human donor in good health. The CDR3 is CASSFNSRPDTQYF. The sequence in DNA is TGTGCCAGCAGTTTTAATTCAAGACCAGATACGCAGTATTTT.